The 9 T cell receptor beta chains given below trace back to one sample, sequenced in a study of blood T cell repertoires in COVID-19. Using immunoSEQ multiplex PCR, the repertoire was profiled, and TCRdb retains in-frame clones only, with some absent. The sample lists roughly 76,000 clones; about 89% were seen once. Material for sequencing was peripheral blood. These receptors were obtained from a man aged 65 to 79 with active or convalescent COVID-19.

The chain couples TRBV30 to TRBJ2-7; 10 bases are a match to TRBD1. Per the germline V gene, CDR1 is GTSNPN and CDR2 is SVGIG (reference sequence). The ends lost 2 bases at V and 1 base at J; junction bases unmatched: 5. CDR3 length: 15 amino acids. Here the CDR3 reads CAWSITGQGSYEQYF. The CDR3 DNA reads TGTGCCTGGAGTATCACGGGACAGGGGTCCTACGAGCAGTACTTC.

The chain employs TRBV30 and TRBJ1-2, with unresolved D. CDR3 length: 13 amino acids. V was clipped by 4 bases and J by 6 bases, with 15 bases between them. Germline CDR1 is GTSNPN and CDR2 is SVGIG (reference sequence). The CDR3 region has the DNA TGTGCCTGGAAAAAGGACTTCTCTCATGGCTACACCTTC. Its protein product is CAWKKDFSHGYTF.

The V and J genes are TRBV9 and TRBJ2-2, with 9 bases matching TRBD2. Germline loops: CDR1 SGDLS, CDR2 YYNGEE. The CDR3 consists of 16 residues. After removal of 0 bases from V and 6 bases from J, the junction contained 6 bases not matched to a gene. Here the CDR3 DNA reads TGTGCCAGCAGCGTAGAGGGACTAGCTATTGCCGGGGAGCTGTTTTTT. It encodes CASSVEGLAIAGELFF.

This chain uses TRBV29-1 with TRBJ2-2; D uncertain. CDR3 length: 12 residues. The V end lost 4 bases, the J end lost 7 bases, and 10 bases lay between the germline ends. Germline lookup yields CDR1 SQVTM and CDR2 ANQGSEA. The CDR3 spells CSVGERIGELFF. For the CDR3, the DNA is TGCAGCGTTGGCGAGCGCATCGGGGAGCTGTTTTTT.

The rearrangement links TRBV9 to TRBJ2-7; 9 positions agree with TRBD1. V lost 0 bases and J lost 3; bases outside the gene matches: 4. Germline V gives CDR1 SGDLS, CDR2 YYNGEE. The CDR3 sequence is 15 residues long. For the CDR3, the DNA is TGTGCCAGCAGCGTAGGTACAGGGGGCGTCTACGAGCAGTACTTC. It translates to CASSVGTGGVYEQYF.

CDR3 in amino acids: CASSDVAGGGNQPQHF. The CDR3 bases are TGTGCCAGCAGTGATGTGGCGGGGGGCGGAAATCAGCCCCAGCATTTT. The chain has TRBV6-1 and TRBJ1-5, with a possible D match to TRBD1 (6 bases). The CDR3 sequence is 16 residues long. V dropped 3 bases and J dropped 4 bases, with 16 bases sitting between them. Looked up from germline, CDR1 is MNHNS and CDR2 is SASEGT.

This chain joins TRBV5-5 and TRBJ1-2; D not resolved. Germline CDR1 and CDR2: SGHKS and YYEKEE (reference sequence). V gave up 3 bases and J gave up 3 bases, with 12 bases separating them. This CDR3 contains 14 residues. This CDR3 reads CASSSDGFYYGYTF. For the CDR3, the DNA is TGTGCCAGCAGCTCAGACGGGTTCTACTATGGCTACACCTTC.

J is TRBJ2-7 and V is TRBV19, with 9 bases matching TRBD1. J gave up 6 bases and V 5 bases, and 8 bases lay outside the gene matches. This CDR3 has 14 amino acids. Germline lookup yields CDR1 LNHDA and CDR2 SQIVND (reference sequence). DNA for the CDR3: TGTGCCAGTAGTGTACAGGGGGCGGGCTTCGAGCAGTACTTC. Its protein product is CASSVQGAGFEQYF.

The chain couples TRBV19 to TRBJ2-2; 8 nucleotides agree with TRBD1. This CDR3 has 15 residues. The germline V gene encodes CDR1 LNHDA and CDR2 SQIVND (reference sequence). Trimming took 7 bases from V and 4 from J; bases not matched to a gene: 8. CDR3 in amino acids: CASNTRGPGTGELFF. CDR3 coding DNA: TGTGCCAGTAATACCAGGGGGCCGGGCACCGGGGAGCTGTTTTTT.